These T cell receptor beta chains were read from a single sample in a study of blood T cell repertoires in COVID-19. TCRdb's copy holds only in-frame clones and misses some; the assay was immunoSEQ multiplex PCR. This table has nearly 200,000 clones, about four fifths appearing once. The material sequenced was PBMCs or T cells enriched from blood (not recorded which). These receptors came from a man aged 40-50 years who had recovered from COVID-19. CDR3s include the opening cysteine and the closing phenylalanine or tryptophan. The D gene is left open where the match is weak. For some rows the clone size is stated as once, few or many, or as a class when expanded; others skip it.

V: TRBV4-3
size: -
D: -
J: TRBJ1-2
DNA: TGCGCCAGCAGCCCAACCTCCCCAGGGATTAATGGCTACACCTTC
CDR3: CASSPTSPGINGYTF

V: TRBV7-6
size: -
D: TRBD1
J: TRBJ1-2
DNA: TGTGCCAGCAGCGACGGACAGGGACTTAACTATGGCTACACCTTC
CDR3: CASSDGQGLNYGYTF

V: TRBV5-6
size: -
D: -
J: TRBJ2-7
DNA: TGTGCCAGCAGCGTCGGGACTGCCTACGAGCAGTACTTC
CDR3: CASSVGTAYEQYF

V: TRBV19
size: -
D: TRBD1
J: TRBJ1-1
DNA: TGTGCCAGTAGTAGGACAGGGGGTTGGACTGAAGCTTTCTTT
CDR3: CASSRTGGWTEAFF

V: TRBV19
size: once
D: -
J: TRBJ2-5
DNA: TGTGCCAGTAGTATCCCCCTGTTCAGCCAAGAGACCCAGTACTTC
CDR3: CASSIPLFSQETQYF

V: TRBV19
size: -
D: TRBD1
J: TRBJ2-2
DNA: TGTGCCAGTAGCAGCGGGACAGGGACAGGTGGGCCCGGGGAGCTGTTTTTT
CDR3: CASSSGTGTGGPGELFF

V: TRBV3-1/TRBV3-2
size: -
D: TRBD2
J: TRBJ2-3
DNA: TGTGCCAGCAGCCCCCTCGCGGGGGGGGTAGATACGCAGTATTTT
CDR3: CASSPLAGGVDTQYF

V: TRBV18
size: -
D: -
J: TRBJ2-7
DNA: TGTGCCAGCTCACCACACATGGGACAAACCTACGAGCAGTACTTC
CDR3: CASSPHMGQTYEQYF

V: TRBV6-5
size: -
D: -
J: TRBJ1-1
DNA: TGTGCCAGCAGTCAGCAGGGGCGTAACACTGAAGCTTTCTTT
CDR3: CASSQQGRNTEAFF

V: TRBV19
size: -
D: -
J: TRBJ1-5
DNA: TGTGCCAGTATAGCTCGGACAACCATCAATCAGCCCCAGCATTTT
CDR3: CASIARTTINQPQHF

V: TRBV5-1
size: few
D: TRBD1
J: TRBJ1-3
DNA: TGCGCCAGCAGCTTTGGGACAGGGTCTGGAAACACCATATATTTT
CDR3: CASSFGTGSGNTIYF

V: TRBV6-5
size: -
D: -
J: TRBJ1-1
DNA: TGTGCCATCAGGCGCCTTCGGGACACTGAAGCTTTCTTT
CDR3: CAIRRLRDTEAFF

V: TRBV6-1
size: -
D: TRBD1
J: TRBJ1-5
DNA: TGTGCCAGCAGTGATGGGACAGCCGATCAGCCCCAGCATTTT
CDR3: CASSDGTADQPQHF

V: TRBV29-1
size: many
D: -
J: TRBJ2-2
DNA: TGCAGCGTAACAGGGACGAACACCGGGGAGCTGTTTTTT
CDR3: CSVTGTNTGELFF

V: TRBV10-3
size: -
D: -
J: TRBJ1-2
DNA: TGTGCCATCAGTGAGACAGGGCTCTATGGCTACACCTTC
CDR3: CAISETGLYGYTF

V: TRBV6-5
size: -
D: TRBD2
J: TRBJ2-5
DNA: TGTGCCAGCAGGGGACTAGCGGGGTACCAAGAGACCCAGTACTTC
CDR3: CASRGLAGYQETQYF

V: TRBV28
size: -
D: -
J: TRBJ1-1
DNA: TGTGCCACCCAAGGGGAGGGGGAGAACACTGAAGCTTTCTTT
CDR3: CATQGEGENTEAFF

V: TRBV3-1/TRBV3-2
size: once
D: TRBD2
J: TRBJ2-1
DNA: TGTGCCAGCAGCCAAGAGCGGCTAGCGGGGTCCAATGAGCAGTTCTTC
CDR3: CASSQERLAGSNEQFF

V: TRBV5-5
size: -
D: -
J: TRBJ1-6
DNA: TGTGCCAGCAGCCAAGAAGGGGAACGAATTTCACCCCTCCACTTT
CDR3: CASSQEGERISPLHF

V: TRBV19
size: -
D: -
J: TRBJ1-5
DNA: TGTGCCAGTAGTCTGGCGGTTAGCAATCAGCCCCAGCATTTT
CDR3: CASSLAVSNQPQHF

V: TRBV24-1
size: -
D: -
J: TRBJ1-2
DNA: TGTGCCACCAGTGCTTCAGGGGAGGGCTATGGCTACACCTTC
CDR3: CATSASGEGYGYTF

V: TRBV5-1
size: -
D: TRBD1
J: TRBJ1-1
DNA: TGCGCCAGCAGCTTGGACGATGAGACAGGGCGGAAGGCTGAAGCTTTCTTT
CDR3: CASSLDDETGRKAEAFF

V: TRBV4-3
size: -
D: TRBD2
J: TRBJ2-7
DNA: TGCGCCAGCAGCCCGGCGGGAGGGGGCGGTTACGAGCAGTACTTC
CDR3: CASSPAGGGGYEQYF

V: TRBV7-9
size: -
D: -
J: TRBJ1-1
DNA: TGTGCCAGCAGCCCAGGAAGGAGGGCCCCTGAAGCTTTCTTT
CDR3: CASSPGRRAPEAFF

V: TRBV4-2
size: few
D: TRBD2
J: TRBJ2-7
DNA: TGTGCCAGCAGCCAAGGACTAGCGGGGCTATACGAGCAGTACTTC
CDR3: CASSQGLAGLYEQYF

V: TRBV2
size: -
D: -
J: TRBJ1-1
DNA: TGTGCCAGCAGTGTAATTTCGGTGAACACTGAAGCTTTCTTT
CDR3: CASSVISVNTEAFF

V: TRBV3-1/TRBV3-2
size: -
D: -
J: TRBJ2-3
DNA: TGTGCCAGCAGCCTTGGAGCGACGCAGTATTTT
CDR3: CASSLGATQYF

V: TRBV2
size: once
D: TRBD2
J: TRBJ2-5
DNA: TGTGCCAGCAGTGAGTTCGGAGCGGGAGCGACCCAGTACTTC
CDR3: CASSEFGAGATQYF

V: TRBV30
size: once
D: -
J: TRBJ2-3
DNA: TGTGCCTGGAGCCTCGCGGGGACGGGTTATACGCAGTATTTT
CDR3: CAWSLAGTGYTQYF